The entry that follows covers one T cell receptor (beta chain) sequence. It lacks a known antigen. Library prep was done by 5' RACE. The input for every TCR library was around 3,800 ng of total RNA. For each sample, cDNA synthesis was carried out in eight separate reactions using SMARTScribe reverse transcriptase. Unique molecular identifiers containing a 6-nucleotide sample barcode were introduced through template switching during cDNA synthesis. Two nested PCRs of approximately 16 and 10 cycles amplified the TCRalpha and TCRbeta cDNA, and bead purification followed each PCR. Before amplification, the cDNA was both treated with uracil DNA-glycosylase and purified with the QIAquick PCR purification kit. The second PCR added Illumina TruSeq-compatible adapters along with sample-specific barcodes. Library quality and concentration were assessed using TapeStation and Qubit, and roughly 5 ng of each library was pooled. Pooled libraries were sequenced on an Illumina HiSeq2500 single-index Rapid Run with 2 x 100 bp reads and custom sequencing primers. As for the authors' bioinformatics: PCR and sequencing errors were corrected by UMI-based consensus assembly using MiGEC version 1.2.6. MiXCR version 2.1.1 was used to carry out V(D)J alignment, clonotype assembly and CDR3 extraction. To normalise gene usage, clonotype sharing and MAIT/NKT TCR abundance, the analysis used the top 1000, 10 000 and 20 000 clonotypes per sample. Diversity was computed as the inverse Simpson index with the vegan R package after downsampling to 27 000 UMIs. Paired Mann-Whitney U tests were applied to discordant twin pairs, with Benjamini-Hochberg correction for multiple testing. TCRdb reprocessed the reads, so every CDR3 protein sequence counts as one entry and DNA is not shown. TCRdb, not the authors, supplied the V and J calls. The table for this sample shows approximately 300,000 distinct CDR3 sequences. The ten most abundant clones make up 5% to 6% of the sample.

These data come from a study of monozygotic twins with inflammatory bowel disease (dated by TCRdb to between 2018 and 2020). Regarding the research as a whole: The full study comprised 30 or so monozygotic twin pairs: nine German pairs (four IBD-concordant, five IBD-discordant) and 19 IBD-discordant Danish pairs. Each individual had, on average, about 151 000 unique TCRalpha sequences and 181 000 unique TCRbeta sequences available for analysis. Disease-associated traits were sought mainly through comparisons between IBD patients and their genetically identical healthy co-twins within discordant pairs.

The study at large found these results: The analysis was unable to tell different T cell subtypes apart. Concordant and discordant twins showed no difference in repertoire similarity, possibly because of limited statistical power. The results gave no support for a single strong signal or clonotype linked to IBD. IBD patients had lower TCRbeta repertoire diversity, measured by the inverse Simpson index, than their healthy co-twins. Compared with healthy twins, IBD patients had fewer clonotypes in common with other individuals, a difference most pronounced in patients showing signs of disease activity. Background noise and inter-individual variability may have been introduced into the repertoires by the differing immunosuppressive treatments among patients.

A roughly 2.7 ml peripheral blood sample was drawn into PAXgene tubes per donor and stored at -80°C. Without any T cell sorting, total RNA was extracted from whole blood using the PAXgene blood miRNA kit on an automated QIAcube. Peripheral blood from monozygotic twin pairs, either concordant or discordant for inflammatory bowel disease, underwent deep TCRalpha and TCRbeta repertoire profiling that used unique molecular barcoding. Smoking habits were recorded for all twin pairs, and individuals were classified as current, former or never smokers. Specimen: blood. The receptor was isolated from a human donor with ulcerative colitis or Crohn's disease, or a healthy co-twin of an affected twin (not recorded which).

The CDR3 here reads CASSIVQGGKPQHF. The sequence is built from TRBV19 and TRBJ1-5; TCRdb lists TRBD1, though no DNA is available to test this call. The cysteine opens and the phenylalanine closes a CDR3 of 14 amino acids. Only the protein is available. The germline V gene (reference sequence) supplies CDR1 LNHDA and CDR2 SQIVND. With all but the CDR3 taken from the reference TRBV19 and TRBJ1-5 genes, the full variable domain is: DGGITQSPKYLFRKEGQNVTLSCEQNLNHDAMYWYRQDPGQGLRLIYYSQIVNDFQKGDIAEGYSVSREKKESFPLTVTSAQKNPTAFYLCASSIVQGGKPQHFGDGTRLSIL.